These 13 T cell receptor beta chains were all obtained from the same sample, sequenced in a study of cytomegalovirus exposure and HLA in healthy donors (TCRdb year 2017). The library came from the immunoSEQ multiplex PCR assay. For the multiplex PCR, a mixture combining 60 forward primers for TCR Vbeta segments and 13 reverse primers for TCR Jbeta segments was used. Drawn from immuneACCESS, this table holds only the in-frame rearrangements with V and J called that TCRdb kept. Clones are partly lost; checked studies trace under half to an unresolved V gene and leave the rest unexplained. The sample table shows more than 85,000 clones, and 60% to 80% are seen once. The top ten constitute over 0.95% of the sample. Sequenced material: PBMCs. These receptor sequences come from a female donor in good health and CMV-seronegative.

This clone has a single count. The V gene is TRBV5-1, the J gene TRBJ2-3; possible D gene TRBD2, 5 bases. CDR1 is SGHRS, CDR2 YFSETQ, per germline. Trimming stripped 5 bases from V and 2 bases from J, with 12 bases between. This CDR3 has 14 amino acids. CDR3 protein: CASSSGTATDTQYF. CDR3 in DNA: TGCGCCAGCAGTTCGGGAACAGCCACAGATACGCAGTATTTT.

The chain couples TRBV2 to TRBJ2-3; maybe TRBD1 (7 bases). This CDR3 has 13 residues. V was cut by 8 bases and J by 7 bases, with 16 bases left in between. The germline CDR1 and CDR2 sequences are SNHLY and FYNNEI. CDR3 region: CASVRGVLNTQYF. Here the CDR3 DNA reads TGTGCCAGCGTCAGGGGGGTCCTGAATACGCAGTATTTT.

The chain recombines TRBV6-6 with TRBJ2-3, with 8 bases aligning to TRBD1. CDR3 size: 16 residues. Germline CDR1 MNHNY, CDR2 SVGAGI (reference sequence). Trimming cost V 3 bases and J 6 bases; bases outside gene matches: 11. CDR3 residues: CASSYGGTGRGDTQYF. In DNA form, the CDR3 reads TGTGCCAGCAGTTATGGTGGGACAGGACGAGGGGATACGCAGTATTTT.

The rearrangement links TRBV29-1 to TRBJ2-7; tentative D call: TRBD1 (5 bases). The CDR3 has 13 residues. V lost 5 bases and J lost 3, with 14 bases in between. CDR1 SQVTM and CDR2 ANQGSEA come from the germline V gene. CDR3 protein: CSVPWGPDYEQYF. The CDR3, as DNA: TGCAGCGTTCCTTGGGGCCCCGACTACGAGCAGTACTTC.

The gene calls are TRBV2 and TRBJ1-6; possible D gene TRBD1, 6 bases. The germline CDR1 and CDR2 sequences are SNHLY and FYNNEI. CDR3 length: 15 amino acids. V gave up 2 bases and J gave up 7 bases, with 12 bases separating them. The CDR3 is CASSESRGANSPLHF. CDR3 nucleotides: TGTGCCAGCAGTGAAAGTCGGGGGGCCAATTCACCCCTCCACTTT. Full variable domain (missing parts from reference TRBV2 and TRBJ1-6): EPEVTQTPSHQVTQMGQEVILRCVPISNHLYFYWYRQILGQKVEFLVSFYNNEISEKSEIFDDQFSVERPDGSNFTLKIRSTKLEDSAMYFCASSESRGANSPLHFGNGTRLTVT.

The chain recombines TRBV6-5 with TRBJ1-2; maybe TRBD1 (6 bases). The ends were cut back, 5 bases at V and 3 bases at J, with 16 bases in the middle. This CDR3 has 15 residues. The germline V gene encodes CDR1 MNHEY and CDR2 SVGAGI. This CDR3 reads CASSAHWGGDYGYTF. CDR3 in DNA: TGTGCCAGCAGTGCCCATTGGGGGGGCGACTATGGCTACACCTTC.

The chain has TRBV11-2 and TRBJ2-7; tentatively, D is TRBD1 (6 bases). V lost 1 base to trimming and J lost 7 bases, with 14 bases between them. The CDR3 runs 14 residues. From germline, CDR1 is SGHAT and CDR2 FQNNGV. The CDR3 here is CASSLAGHRVEQYF. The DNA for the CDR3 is TGTGCCAGCAGCTTAGCGGGACACAGGGTTGAGCAGTACTTC. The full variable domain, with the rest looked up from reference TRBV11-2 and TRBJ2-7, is EAGVAQSPRYKIIEKRQSVAFWCNPISGHATLYWYQQILGQGPKLLIQFQNNGVVDDSQLPKDRFSAERLKGVDSTLKIQPAKLEDSAVYLCASSLAGHRVEQYFGPGTRLTVT.

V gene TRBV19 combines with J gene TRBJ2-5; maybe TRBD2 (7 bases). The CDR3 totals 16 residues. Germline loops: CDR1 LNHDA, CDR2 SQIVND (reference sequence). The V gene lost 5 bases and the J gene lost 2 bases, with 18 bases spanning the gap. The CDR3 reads CASSSEGGGPQETQYF. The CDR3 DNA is TGTGCCAGTAGTTCCGAGGGGGGGGGACCTCAAGAGACCCAGTACTTC.

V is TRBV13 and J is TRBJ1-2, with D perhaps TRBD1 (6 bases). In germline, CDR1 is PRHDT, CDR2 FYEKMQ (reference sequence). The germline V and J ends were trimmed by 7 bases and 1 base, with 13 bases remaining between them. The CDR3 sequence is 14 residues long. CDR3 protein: CASTPDSGNYGYTF. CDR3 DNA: TGTGCCAGCACCCCGGACAGTGGTAACTATGGCTACACCTTC.

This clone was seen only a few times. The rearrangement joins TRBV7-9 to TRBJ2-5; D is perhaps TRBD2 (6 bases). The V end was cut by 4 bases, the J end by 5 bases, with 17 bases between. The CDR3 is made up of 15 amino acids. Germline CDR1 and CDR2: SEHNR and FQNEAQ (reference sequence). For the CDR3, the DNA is TGTGCCAGCAGCTCCGGGGCCTCTGGGGGGGAGACCCAGTACTTC. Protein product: CASSSGASGGETQYF.

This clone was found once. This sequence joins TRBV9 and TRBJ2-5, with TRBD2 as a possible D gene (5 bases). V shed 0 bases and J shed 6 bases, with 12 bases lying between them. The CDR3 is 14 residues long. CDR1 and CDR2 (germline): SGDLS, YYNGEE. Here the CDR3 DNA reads TGTGCCAGCAGCGTAGATGTGGGAGAGAAGACCCAGTACTTC. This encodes CASSVDVGEKTQYF.

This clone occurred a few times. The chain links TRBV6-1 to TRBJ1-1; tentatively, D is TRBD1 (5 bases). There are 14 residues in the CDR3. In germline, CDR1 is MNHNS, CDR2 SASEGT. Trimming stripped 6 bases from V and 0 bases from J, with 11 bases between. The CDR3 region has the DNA TGTGCCAGCAGACAGGATTTAATGAACACTGAAGCTTTCTTT. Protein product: CASRQDLMNTEAFF.

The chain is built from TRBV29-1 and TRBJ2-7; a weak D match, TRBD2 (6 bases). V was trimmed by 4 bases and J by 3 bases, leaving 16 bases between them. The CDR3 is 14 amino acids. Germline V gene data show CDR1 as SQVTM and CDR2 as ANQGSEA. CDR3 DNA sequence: TGCAGCGTTGGGGGCGGGGCTGGCAACTACGAGCAGTACTTC. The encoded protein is CSVGGGAGNYEQYF.